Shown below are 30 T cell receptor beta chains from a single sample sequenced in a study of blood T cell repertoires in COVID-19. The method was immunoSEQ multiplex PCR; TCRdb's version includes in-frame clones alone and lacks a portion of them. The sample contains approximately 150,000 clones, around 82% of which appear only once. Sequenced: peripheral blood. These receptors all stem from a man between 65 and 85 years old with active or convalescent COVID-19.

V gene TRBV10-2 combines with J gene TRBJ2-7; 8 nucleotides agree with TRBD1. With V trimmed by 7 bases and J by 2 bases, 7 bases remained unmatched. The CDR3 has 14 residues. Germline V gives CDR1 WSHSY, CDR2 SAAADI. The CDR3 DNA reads TGCGCCAGCACCCCCGGACAGGGAACCTACGAGCAGTACTTC. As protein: CASTPGQGTYEQYF.

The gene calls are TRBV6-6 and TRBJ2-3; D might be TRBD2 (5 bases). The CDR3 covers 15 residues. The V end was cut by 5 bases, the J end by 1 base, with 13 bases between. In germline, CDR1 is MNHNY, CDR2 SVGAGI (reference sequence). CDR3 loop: CASSVQRSGTDTQYF. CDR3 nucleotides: TGTGCCAGCAGTGTACAGCGGTCAGGCACAGATACGCAGTATTTT.

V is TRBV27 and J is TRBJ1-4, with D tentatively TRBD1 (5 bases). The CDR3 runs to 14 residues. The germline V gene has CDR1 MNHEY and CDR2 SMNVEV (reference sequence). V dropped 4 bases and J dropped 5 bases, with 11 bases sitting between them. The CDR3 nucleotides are TGTGCCAGCAGTTCCCAGGGTGGGAATGAAAAACTGTTTTTT. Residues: CASSSQGGNEKLFF.

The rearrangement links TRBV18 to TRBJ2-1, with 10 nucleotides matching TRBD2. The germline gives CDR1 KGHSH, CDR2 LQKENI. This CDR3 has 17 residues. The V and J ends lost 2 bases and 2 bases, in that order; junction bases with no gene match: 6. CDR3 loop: CASSPSRLAGTYNEQFF. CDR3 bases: TGTGCCAGCTCACCATCTCGACTAGCGGGTACCTACAATGAGCAGTTCTTC. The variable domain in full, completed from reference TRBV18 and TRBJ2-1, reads NAGVMQNPRHLVRRRGQEARLRCSPMKGHSHVYWYRQLPEEGLKFMVYLQKENIIDESGMPKERFSAEFPKEGPSILRIQQVVRGDSAAYFCASSPSRLAGTYNEQFFGPGTRLTVL.

CDR3 coding DNA: TGCGCCAGCACCGGACAGGGCACCGGGGAGCTGTTTTTT. Its translation is CASTGQGTGELFF. J is TRBJ2-2 and V is TRBV5-1; 8 bases are shared with TRBD1. The CDR3 has 13 amino acids. Per the germline V gene, CDR1 is SGHRS and CDR2 is YFSETQ. Losses at the gene ends were 6 bases for V and 4 bases for J; bases not matched to a gene: 2.

DNA of the CDR3: TGCGCCAGCAGCCACGCTCAGGGGTACCGCCAGCCCCAGCATTTT. Residues: CASSHAQGYRQPQHF. The V and J genes are TRBV4-3 and TRBJ1-5; TRBD1 might be the D (6 bases). CDR3 length equals 15 residues. Between the trimmed V and J ends, which lost 3 bases and 7 bases, there was a span of 16 bases. Germline lookup yields CDR1 LGHNA and CDR2 YSLEER.

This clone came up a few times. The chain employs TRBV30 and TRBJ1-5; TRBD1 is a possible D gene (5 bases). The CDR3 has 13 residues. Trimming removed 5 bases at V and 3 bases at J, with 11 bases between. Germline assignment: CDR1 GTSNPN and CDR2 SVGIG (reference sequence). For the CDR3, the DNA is TGTGCCTGGGGTTCAGGGCCCAATCAGCCCCAGCATTTT. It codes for CAWGSGPNQPQHF.

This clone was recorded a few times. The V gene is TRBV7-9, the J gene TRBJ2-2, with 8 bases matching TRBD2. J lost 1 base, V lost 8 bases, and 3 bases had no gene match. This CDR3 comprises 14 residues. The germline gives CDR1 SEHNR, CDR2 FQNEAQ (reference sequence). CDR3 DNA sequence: TGTGCCAGCGCGGGGGGTAAGAACACCGGGGAGCTGTTTTTT. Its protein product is CASAGGKNTGELFF.

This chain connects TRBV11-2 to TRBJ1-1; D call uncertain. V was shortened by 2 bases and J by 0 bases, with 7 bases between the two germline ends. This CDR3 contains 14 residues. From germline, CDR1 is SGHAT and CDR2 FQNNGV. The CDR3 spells CASSLSGMNTEAFF. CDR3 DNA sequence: TGTGCCAGCAGCTTAAGTGGCATGAACACTGAAGCTTTCTTT.

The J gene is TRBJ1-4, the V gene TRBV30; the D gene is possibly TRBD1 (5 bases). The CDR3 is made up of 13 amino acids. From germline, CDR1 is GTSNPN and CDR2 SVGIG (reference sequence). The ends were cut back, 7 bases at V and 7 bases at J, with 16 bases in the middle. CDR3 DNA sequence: TGTGCCTCCTCCGCGTTCGGGGGTGAAAAACTGTTTTTT. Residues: CASSAFGGEKLFF.

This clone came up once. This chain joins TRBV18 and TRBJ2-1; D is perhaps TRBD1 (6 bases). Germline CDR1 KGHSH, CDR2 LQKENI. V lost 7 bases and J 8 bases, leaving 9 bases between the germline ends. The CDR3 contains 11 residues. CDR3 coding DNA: TGTGCCAGCTTACAGGGCGATGAGCAGTTCTTC. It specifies CASLQGDEQFF.

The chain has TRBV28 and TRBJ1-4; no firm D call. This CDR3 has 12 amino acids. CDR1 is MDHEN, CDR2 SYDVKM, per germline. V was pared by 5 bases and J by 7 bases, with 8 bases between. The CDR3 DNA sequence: TGTGCCAGCAGTCCCTCGTTTGAAAAACTGTTTTTT. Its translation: CASSPSFEKLFF.

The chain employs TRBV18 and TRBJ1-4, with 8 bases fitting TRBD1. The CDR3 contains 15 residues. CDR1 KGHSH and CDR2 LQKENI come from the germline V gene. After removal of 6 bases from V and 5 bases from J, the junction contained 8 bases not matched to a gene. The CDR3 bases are TGTGCCAGCTCCCAAACCGGGACAGGCAATGAAAAACTGTTTTTT. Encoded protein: CASSQTGTGNEKLFF.

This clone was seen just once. The CDR3 protein is CATSRKGQDRMHAFF. The DNA of the CDR3 is TGTGCCACCAGCCGAAAGGGACAGGACCGTATGCACGCTTTCTTT. The rearrangement uses TRBV15 and TRBJ1-1, with 8 bases fitting TRBD1. V lost 5 bases and J lost 11; bases outside the gene matches: 16. This CDR3 is built from 15 residues. Per the germline V gene, CDR1 is LNHNV and CDR2 is YYDKDF (reference sequence). Full variable domain (remainder filled in from reference TRBV15 and TRBJ1-1): DAMVIQNPRYQVTQFGKPVTLSCSQTLNHNVMYWYQQKSSQAPKLLFHYYDKDFNNEADTPDNFQSRRPNTSFCFLDIRSPGLGDTAMYLCATSRKGQDRMHAFFGQGTRLTVV.

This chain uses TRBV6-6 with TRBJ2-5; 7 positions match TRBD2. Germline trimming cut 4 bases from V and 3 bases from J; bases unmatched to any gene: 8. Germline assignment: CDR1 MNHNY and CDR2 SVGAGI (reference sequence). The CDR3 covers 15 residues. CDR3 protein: CASSSGQGGEETQYF. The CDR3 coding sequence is TGTGCCAGCAGTTCGGGTCAGGGAGGGGAAGAGACCCAGTACTTC.

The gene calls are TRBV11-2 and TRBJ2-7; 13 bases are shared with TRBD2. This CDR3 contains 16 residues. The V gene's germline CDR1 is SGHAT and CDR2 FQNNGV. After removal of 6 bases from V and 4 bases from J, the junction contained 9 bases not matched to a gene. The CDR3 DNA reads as TGTGCCAGCAGACTAGGGACTAGCGGGAAAGTGTACGAGCAGTACTTC. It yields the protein CASRLGTSGKVYEQYF.

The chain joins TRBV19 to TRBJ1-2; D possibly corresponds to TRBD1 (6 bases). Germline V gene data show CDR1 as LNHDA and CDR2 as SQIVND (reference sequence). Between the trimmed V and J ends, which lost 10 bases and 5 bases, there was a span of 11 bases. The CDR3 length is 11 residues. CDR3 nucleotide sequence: TGTGCCATAACAGGGAGTTATGGCTACACCTTC. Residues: CAITGSYGYTF.

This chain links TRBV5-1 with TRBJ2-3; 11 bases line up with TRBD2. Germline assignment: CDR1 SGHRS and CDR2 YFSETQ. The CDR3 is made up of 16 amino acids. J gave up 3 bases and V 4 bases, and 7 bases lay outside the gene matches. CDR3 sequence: CASSPPRLAGTDTQYF. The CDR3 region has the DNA TGCGCCAGCAGCCCGCCCCGACTAGCGGGAACAGATACGCAGTATTTT.

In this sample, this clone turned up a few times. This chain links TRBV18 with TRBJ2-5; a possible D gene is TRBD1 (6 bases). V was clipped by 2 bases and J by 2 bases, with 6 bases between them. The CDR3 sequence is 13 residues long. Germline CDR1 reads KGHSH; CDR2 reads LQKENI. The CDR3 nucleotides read TGTGCCAGCTCACCAGGGACACAAGAGACCCAGTACTTC. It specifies CASSPGTQETQYF.

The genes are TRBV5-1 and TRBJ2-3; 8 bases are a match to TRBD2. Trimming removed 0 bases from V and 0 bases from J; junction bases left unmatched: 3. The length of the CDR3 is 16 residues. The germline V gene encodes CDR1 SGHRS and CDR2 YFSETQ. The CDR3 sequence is CASSLGSGISTDTQYF. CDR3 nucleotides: TGCGCCAGCAGCTTGGGTAGCGGGATTAGCACAGATACGCAGTATTTT.

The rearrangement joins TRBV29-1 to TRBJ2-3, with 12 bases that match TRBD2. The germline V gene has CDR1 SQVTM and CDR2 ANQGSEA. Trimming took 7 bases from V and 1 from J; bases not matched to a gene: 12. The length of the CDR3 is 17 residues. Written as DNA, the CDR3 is TGCAGCGCCCGACTAGCGGGAGACCAAGGACGCACAGATACGCAGTATTTT. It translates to CSARLAGDQGRTDTQYF.

The CDR3 DNA reads TGTGCCCTGAACCGGGACAGGGGTACCGGGGAGCTGTTTTTT. It translates to CALNRDRGTGELFF. The V and J genes are TRBV30 and TRBJ2-2; 10 bases line up with TRBD1. With V trimmed by 8 bases and J by 5 bases, 8 bases remained unmatched. Germline assignment: CDR1 GTSNPN and CDR2 SVGIG (reference sequence). The CDR3 contains 14 residues.

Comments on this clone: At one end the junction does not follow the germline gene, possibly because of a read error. The DNA of the CDR3 is TGTGCCAGCAGCGTAGGGACAAATCCGCCCCAGCATTTT. Translated, it gives CASSVGTNPPQHF. The genes are TRBV9 and TRBJ1-5, with D perhaps TRBD1 (5 bases). The length of the CDR3 is 13 residues. The germline V gene has CDR1 SGDLS and CDR2 YYNGEE.

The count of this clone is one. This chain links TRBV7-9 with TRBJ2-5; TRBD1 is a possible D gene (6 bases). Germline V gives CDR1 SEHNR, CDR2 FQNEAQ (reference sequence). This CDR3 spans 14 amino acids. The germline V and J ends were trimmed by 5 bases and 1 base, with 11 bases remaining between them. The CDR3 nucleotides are TGTGCCAGCAGCCCGGACAGCCTCCAAGAGACCCAGTACTTC. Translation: CASSPDSLQETQYF.

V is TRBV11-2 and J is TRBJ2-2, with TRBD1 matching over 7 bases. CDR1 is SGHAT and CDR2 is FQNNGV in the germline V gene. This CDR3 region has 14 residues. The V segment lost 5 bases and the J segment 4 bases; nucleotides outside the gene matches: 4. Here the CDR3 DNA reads TGTGCCAGCAGCCATAGGGACAGCACCGGGGAGCTGTTTTTT. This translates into CASSHRDSTGELFF.

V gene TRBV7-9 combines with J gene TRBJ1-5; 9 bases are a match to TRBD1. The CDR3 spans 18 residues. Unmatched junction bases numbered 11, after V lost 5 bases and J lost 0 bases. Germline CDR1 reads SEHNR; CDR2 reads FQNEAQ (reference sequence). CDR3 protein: CASSQKPGQGFSNQPQHF. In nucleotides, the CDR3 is TGTGCCAGCAGCCAAAAACCGGGACAGGGTTTTAGCAATCAGCCCCAGCATTTT.

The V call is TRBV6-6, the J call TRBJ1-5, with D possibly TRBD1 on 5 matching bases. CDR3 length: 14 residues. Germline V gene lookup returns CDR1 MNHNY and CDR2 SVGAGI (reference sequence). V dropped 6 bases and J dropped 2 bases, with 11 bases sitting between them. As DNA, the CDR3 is TGTGCCAGCAGGGGGGGGATTGGCAATCAGCCCCAGCATTTT. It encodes CASRGGIGNQPQHF.

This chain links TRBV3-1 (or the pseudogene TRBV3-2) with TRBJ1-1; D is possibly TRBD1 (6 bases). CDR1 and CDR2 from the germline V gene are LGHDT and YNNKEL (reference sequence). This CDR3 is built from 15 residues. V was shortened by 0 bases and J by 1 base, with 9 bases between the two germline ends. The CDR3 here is CASSQDSGQNTEAFF. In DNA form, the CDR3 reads TGTGCCAGCAGCCAAGATTCGGGACAGAACACTGAAGCTTTCTTT.

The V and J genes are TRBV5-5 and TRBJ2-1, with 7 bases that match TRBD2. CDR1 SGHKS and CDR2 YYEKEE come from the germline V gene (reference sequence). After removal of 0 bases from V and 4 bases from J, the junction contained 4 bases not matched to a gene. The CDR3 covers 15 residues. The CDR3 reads CASSLGLAEYNEQFF. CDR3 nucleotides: TGTGCCAGCAGCTTGGGGCTAGCGGAGTACAATGAGCAGTTCTTC.

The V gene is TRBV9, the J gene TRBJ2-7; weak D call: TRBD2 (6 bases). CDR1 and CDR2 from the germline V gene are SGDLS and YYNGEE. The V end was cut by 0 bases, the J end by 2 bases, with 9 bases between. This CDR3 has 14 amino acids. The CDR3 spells CASSVEASAYEQYF. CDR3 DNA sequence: TGTGCCAGCAGCGTAGAGGCTAGCGCCTACGAGCAGTACTTC.